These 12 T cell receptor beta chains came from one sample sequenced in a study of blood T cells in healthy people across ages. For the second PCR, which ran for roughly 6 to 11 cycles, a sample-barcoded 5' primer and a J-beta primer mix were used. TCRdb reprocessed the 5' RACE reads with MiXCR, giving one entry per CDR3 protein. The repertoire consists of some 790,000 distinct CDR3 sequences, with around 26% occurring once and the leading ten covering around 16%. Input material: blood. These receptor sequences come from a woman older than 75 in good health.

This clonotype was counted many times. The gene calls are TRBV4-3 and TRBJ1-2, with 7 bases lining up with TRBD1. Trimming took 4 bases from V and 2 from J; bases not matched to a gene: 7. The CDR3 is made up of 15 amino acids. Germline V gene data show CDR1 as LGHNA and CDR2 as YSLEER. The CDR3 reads CASSLRTGRNYGYTF. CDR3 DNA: TGCGCCAGCAGCCTACGGACAGGACGGAACTATGGCTACACCTTC.

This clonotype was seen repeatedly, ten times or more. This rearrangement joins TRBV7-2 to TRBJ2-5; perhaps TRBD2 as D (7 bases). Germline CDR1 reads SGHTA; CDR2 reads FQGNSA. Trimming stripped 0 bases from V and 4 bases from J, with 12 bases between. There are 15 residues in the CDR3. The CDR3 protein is CASSLAGGRTETQYF. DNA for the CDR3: TGTGCCAGCAGCTTAGCGGGGGGGCGCACAGAGACCCAGTACTTC.

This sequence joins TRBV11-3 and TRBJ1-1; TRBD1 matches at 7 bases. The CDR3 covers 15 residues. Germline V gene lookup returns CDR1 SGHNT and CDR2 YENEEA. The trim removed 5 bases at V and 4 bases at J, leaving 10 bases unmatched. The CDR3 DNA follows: TGTGCCAGCAGCCTGAAACAGGGGTTCAGCACTGAAGCTTTCTTT. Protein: CASSLKQGFSTEAFF.

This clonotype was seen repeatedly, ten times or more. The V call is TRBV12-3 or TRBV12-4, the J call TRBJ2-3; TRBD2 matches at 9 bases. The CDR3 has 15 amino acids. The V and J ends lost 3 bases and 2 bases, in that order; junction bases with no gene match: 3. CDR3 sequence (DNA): TGTGCCAGCAGTTTTCAGCGGGGGGACACAGATACGCAGTATTTT. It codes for CASSFQRGDTDTQYF.

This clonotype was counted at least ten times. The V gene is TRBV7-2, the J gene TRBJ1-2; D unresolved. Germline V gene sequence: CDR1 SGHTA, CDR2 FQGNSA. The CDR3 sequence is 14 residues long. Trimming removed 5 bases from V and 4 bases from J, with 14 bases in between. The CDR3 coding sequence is TGTGCCAGCAGCCCCGATGGGAGCGTCTATGGCTACACCTTC. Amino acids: CASSPDGSVYGYTF.

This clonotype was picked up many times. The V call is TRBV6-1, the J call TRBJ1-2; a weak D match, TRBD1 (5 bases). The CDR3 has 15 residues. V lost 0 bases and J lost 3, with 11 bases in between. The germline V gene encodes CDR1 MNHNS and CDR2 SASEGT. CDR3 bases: TGTGCCAGCAGTGAAGCACCCAGGGTGGACTATGGCTACACCTTC. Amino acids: CASSEAPRVDYGYTF.

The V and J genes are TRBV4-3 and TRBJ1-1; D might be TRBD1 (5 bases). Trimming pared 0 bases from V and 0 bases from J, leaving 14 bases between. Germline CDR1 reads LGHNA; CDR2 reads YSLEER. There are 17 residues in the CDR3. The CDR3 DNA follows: TGCGCCAGCAGCCAAGAAGTAAAGGGGCGACTGAACACTGAAGCTTTCTTT. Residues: CASSQEVKGRLNTEAFF.

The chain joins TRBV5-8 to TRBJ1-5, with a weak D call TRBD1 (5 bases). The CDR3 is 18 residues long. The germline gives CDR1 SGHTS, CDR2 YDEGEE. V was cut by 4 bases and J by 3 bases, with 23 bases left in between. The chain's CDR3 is CASSLEIREVLFNQPQHF. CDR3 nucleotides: TGTGCCAGCAGCCTGGAAATCAGGGAGGTTCTTTTCAATCAGCCCCAGCATTTT.

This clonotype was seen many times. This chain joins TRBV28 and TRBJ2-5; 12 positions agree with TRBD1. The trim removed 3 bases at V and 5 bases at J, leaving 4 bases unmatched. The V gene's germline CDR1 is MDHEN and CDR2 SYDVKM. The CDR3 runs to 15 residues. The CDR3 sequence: CASSFRDRGLETQYF. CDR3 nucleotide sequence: TGTGCCAGCAGTTTCCGGGACAGGGGGCTGGAGACCCAGTACTTC.

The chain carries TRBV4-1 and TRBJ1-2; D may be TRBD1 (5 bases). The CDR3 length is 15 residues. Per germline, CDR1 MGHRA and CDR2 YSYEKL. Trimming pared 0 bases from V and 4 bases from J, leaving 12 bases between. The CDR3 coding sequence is TGCGCCAGCAGCCAAGATTCCAGGGTCCCCTATGGCTACACCTTC. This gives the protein CASSQDSRVPYGYTF.

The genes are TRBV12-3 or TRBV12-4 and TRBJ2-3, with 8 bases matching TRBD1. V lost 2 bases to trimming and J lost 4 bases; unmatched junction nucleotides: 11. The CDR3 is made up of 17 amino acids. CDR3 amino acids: CASSLRAWDRSADTQYF. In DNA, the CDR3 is TGTGCCAGCAGTTTACGAGCGTGGGACAGGAGCGCAGATACGCAGTATTTT.

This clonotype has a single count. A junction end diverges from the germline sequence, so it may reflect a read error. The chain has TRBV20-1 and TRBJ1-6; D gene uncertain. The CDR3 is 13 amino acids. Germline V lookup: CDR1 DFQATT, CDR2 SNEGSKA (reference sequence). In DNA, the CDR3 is TGCAGTGCTAGAGGAAGGGTTGTTGGGCCCCCCCACTTT. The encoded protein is CSARGRVVGPPHF.